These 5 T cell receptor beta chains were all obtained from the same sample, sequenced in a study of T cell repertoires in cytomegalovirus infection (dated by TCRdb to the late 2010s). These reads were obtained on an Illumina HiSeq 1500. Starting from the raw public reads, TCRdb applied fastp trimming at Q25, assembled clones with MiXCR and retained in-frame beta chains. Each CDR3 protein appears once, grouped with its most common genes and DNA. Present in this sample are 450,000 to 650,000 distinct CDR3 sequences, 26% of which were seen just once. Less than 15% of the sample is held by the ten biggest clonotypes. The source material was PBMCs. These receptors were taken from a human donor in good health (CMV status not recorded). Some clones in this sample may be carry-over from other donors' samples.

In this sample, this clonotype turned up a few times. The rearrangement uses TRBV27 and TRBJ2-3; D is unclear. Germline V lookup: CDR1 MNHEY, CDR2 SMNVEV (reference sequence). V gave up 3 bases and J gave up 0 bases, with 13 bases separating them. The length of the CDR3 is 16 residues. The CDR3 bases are TGTGCCAGCAGTTTCGGGCGGTGGGGTAGCACAGATACGCAGTATTTT. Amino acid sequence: CASSFGRWGSTDTQYF.

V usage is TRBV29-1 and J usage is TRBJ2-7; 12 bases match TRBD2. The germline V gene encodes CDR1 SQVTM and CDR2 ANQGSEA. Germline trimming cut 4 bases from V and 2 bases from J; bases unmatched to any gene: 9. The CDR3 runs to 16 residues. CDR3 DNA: TGCAGCGTTGCCTCTAGCGGGAGGGCTCGGGCCTACGAGCAGTACTTC. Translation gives CSVASSGRARAYEQYF.

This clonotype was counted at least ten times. CDR3: CASSSLTGRYEQYF. CDR3 sequence (DNA): TGTGCCAGCAGCTCCTTGACAGGGCGCTACGAGCAGTACTTC. The rearrangement uses TRBV7-8 and TRBJ2-7; 7 bases line up with TRBD1. Trimming took 4 bases from V and 3 from J; bases not matched to a gene: 6. The CDR3 is 14 amino acids. In germline, CDR1 is SGHVS, CDR2 FQNEAQ.

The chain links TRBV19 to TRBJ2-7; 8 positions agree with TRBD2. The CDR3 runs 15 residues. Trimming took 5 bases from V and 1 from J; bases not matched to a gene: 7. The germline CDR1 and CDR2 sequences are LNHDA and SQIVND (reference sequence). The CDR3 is CASSPGGPASYEQYF. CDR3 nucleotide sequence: TGTGCCAGTAGTCCGGGAGGGCCAGCGTCCTACGAGCAGTACTTC.

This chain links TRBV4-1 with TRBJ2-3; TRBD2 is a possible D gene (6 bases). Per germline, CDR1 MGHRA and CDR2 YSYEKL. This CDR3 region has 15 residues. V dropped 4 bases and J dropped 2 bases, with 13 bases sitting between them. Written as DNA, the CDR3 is TGCGCCAGCAGCCCATCGGGAGCCGTCACAGATACGCAGTATTTT. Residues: CASSPSGAVTDTQYF.